At least ten counts were recorded for the clone carrying this T cell receptor (beta chain). Its specificity is not known. The sample originates from a study of T cell repertoires in cytomegalovirus infection. Points from the study as a whole: Public TCR beta family frequency separated CMV-and-HLA carriers, including in an independent cohort. HLA-C-restricted TCR beta clonotypes specific for CMV led the ex vivo response.

V was cut by 4 bases and J by 2 bases, with 12 bases left in between. Germline loops: CDR1 SGHTA, CDR2 FQGNSA. This CDR3 comprises 15 residues. TCRdb reprocessed the reads via MiXCR and lists one record per CDR3 protein. The profile shows 110,000 to 150,000 distinct CDR3 sequences, roughly 6% of them singletons. What was sequenced was PBMCs. The chain carries TRBV7-2 and TRBJ1-5, with D uncertain. This TCR came from a human donor in good health (CMV status not recorded). Some clones in this sample may be carry-over from other donors' samples. As DNA, the CDR3 is TGTGCCAGCAGCTCCGAAGGGAGCGGCAATCAGCCCCAGCATTTT. Amino acids: CASSSEGSGNQPQHF.